What follows are 3 T cell receptor beta chains derived from one specimen sequenced in a study of cytomegalovirus exposure and HLA in healthy donors. The PCR employed 60 Vbeta primers together with 13 Jbeta primers. Method: immunoSEQ multiplex PCR; TCRdb's copy keeps in-frame clones and lacks some. The sample holds under 250,000 clones, about 78% seen once. The specimen sequenced was PBMCs. These receptors were obtained from a male donor in good health and CMV-seronegative.

This chain links TRBV5-1 with TRBJ2-5; 7 nucleotides align to TRBD1. The end of the DNA is better explained by TRBJ2-7, so the J call may be wrong. Germline V CDR1 and CDR2: SGHRS, YFSETQ. The CDR3 spans 17 residues. CDR3 protein: CASSLGGQAPFSYEQYF. The DNA of the CDR3 is TGCGCCAGCAGCTTGGGCGGACAGGCTCCCTTTTCCTACGAGCAGTACTTC.

This clone occurred a few times. The CDR3 loop reads CASSEGQNTEAFF. CDR3 sequence (DNA): TGTGCCAGCAGTGAAGGACAGAACACTGAAGCTTTCTTT. The chain combines TRBV25-1 with TRBJ1-1; tentatively, D is TRBD1 (5 bases). Trimming removed 2 bases at V and 1 base at J, with 5 bases between. The length of the CDR3 is 13 residues. Germline CDR1 MGHDK, CDR2 SYGVNS.

The chain links TRBV6-1 to TRBJ1-3; D is undetermined. CDR1 and CDR2 from the germline V gene are MNHNS and SASEGT. The V and J ends lost 0 bases and 4 bases respectively, with 7 bases between them. The CDR3 length is 14 residues. In DNA, the CDR3 is TGTGCCAGCAGTGAAGCTACAGCCGGAAACACCATATATTTT. Protein product: CASSEATAGNTIYF.